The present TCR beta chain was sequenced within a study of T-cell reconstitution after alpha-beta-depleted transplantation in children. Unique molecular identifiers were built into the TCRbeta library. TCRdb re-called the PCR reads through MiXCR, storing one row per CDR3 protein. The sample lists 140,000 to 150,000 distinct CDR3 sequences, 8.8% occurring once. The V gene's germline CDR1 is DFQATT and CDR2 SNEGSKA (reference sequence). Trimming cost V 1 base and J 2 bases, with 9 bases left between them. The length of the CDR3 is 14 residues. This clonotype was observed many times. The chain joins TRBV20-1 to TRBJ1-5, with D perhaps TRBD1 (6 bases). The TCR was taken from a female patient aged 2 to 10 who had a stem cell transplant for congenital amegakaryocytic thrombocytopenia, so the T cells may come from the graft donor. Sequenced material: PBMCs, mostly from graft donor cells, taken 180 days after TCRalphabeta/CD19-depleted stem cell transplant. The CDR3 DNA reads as TGCAGTGCTAGAGTCAACAGGGGCAATCAGCCCCAGCATTTT. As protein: CSARVNRGNQPQHF.